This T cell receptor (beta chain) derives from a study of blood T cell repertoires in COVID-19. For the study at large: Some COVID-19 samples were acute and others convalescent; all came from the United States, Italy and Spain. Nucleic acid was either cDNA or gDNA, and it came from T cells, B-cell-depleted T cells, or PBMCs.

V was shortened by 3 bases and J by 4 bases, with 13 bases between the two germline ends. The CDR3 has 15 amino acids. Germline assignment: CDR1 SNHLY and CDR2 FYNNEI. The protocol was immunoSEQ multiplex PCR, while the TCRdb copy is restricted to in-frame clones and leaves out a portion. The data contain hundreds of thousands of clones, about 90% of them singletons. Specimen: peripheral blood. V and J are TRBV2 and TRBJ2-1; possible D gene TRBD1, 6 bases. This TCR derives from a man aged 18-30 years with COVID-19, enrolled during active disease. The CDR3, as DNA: TGTGCCAGCAGTGAGGTTCAGGGGCTTTACAATGAGCAGTTCTTC. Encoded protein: CASSEVQGLYNEQFF.